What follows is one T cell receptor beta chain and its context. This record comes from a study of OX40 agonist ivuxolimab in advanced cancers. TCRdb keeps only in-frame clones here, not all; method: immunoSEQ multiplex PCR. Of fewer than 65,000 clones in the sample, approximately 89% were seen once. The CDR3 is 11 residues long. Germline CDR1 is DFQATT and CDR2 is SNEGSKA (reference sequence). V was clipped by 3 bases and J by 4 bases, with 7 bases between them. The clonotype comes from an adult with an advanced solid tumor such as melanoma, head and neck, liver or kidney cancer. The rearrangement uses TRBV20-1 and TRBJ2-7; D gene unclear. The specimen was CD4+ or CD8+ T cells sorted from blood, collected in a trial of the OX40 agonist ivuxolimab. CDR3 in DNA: TGCAGTGCTAGGTGGCAGTACGAGCAGTACTTC. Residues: CSARWQYEQYF.